Shown below are 17 T cell receptor beta chains from a single sample sequenced in a study of long-term antiretroviral therapy in people with HIV. immunoSEQ v3.0 was run at survey level. TCRdb keeps only in-frame clones here, not all; method: immunoSEQ multiplex PCR. Among approximately 39,000 clones, over 80% were seen once, and the ten largest hold around 5.1%. Source: unsorted PBMCs, taken 1.5 years after starting antiretroviral therapy. Receptors were obtained from a man between 18 and 29 years old with HIV.

The chain carries TRBV10-2 and TRBJ2-1; D gene unclear. The CDR3 sequence is 10 residues long. In germline, CDR1 is WSHSY, CDR2 SAAADI. Trimming took 8 bases from V and 9 from J, leaving 8 bases between them. The CDR3 region is CASGFGEQFF. The CDR3 region has the DNA TGCGCCAGCGGCTTCGGTGAGCAGTTCTTC.

The V gene is TRBV30, the J gene TRBJ2-3; 10 bases map to TRBD2. Germline lookup yields CDR1 GTSNPN and CDR2 SVGIG (reference sequence). V was clipped by 5 bases and J by 2 bases; unmatched bases: 7. The CDR3 is 15 residues long. The CDR3 spells CAWDIAGGNTDTQYF. Written as DNA, the CDR3 is TGTGCCTGGGATATAGCGGGAGGAAACACAGATACGCAGTATTTT.

The genes are TRBV29-1 and TRBJ2-3; unclear D gene. In germline, CDR1 is SQVTM, CDR2 ANQGSEA. This CDR3 has 13 amino acids. V lost 6 bases, J lost 0 bases, and 10 bases lay in between. The CDR3 DNA reads TGCAGCGTCGCTGGCGGTAGCACAGATACGCAGTATTTT. Translation: CSVAGGSTDTQYF.

This chain links TRBV7-2 with TRBJ2-1, with 14 bases aligning to TRBD2. V lost 4 bases to trimming and J lost 1 base; unmatched junction nucleotides: 6. The CDR3 spans 18 residues. Germline V CDR1 and CDR2: SGHTA, FQGNSA. In DNA form, the CDR3 reads TGTGCCAGCAGCTGGGGACTAGCGGGAGACCCTTCCTACAATGAGCAGTTCTTC. Amino acids: CASSWGLAGDPSYNEQFF.

The sample holds one count of this clone. The gene calls are TRBV11-2 and TRBJ1-2; D is unclear. Germline V CDR1 and CDR2: SGHAT, FQNNGV. V was shortened by 2 bases and J by 7 bases, with 11 bases between the two germline ends. The CDR3 is 13 amino acids. CDR3 sequence: CASSLRAVSGYTF. Written as DNA, the CDR3 is TGTGCCAGCAGCTTACGTGCCGTATCTGGCTACACCTTC.

The CDR3 loop is CASSPEREGHPADTQYF. As DNA, the CDR3 is TGTGCCAGCAGCCCTGAGCGGGAGGGACACCCTGCCGATACGCAGTATTTT. The genes are TRBV14 and TRBJ2-3; 10 bases are shared with TRBD2. The CDR3 totals 17 residues. V lost 4 bases and J lost 6; bases outside the gene matches: 13. CDR1 and CDR2 from the germline V gene are SGHDN and FVKESK.

This clone was observed a handful of times. The chain carries TRBV28 and TRBJ2-7; 12 bases align to TRBD2. The V and J ends lost 4 bases and 3 bases, in that order; junction bases with no gene match: 7. Looked up from germline, CDR1 is MDHEN and CDR2 is SYDVKM. The CDR3 length is 16 residues. DNA of the CDR3: TGTGCCAGCAGTTCACGGACTAGCGGGACACTCTACGAGCAGTACTTC. It codes for CASSSRTSGTLYEQYF.

CDR3 DNA: TGTGCCAGCACTCAAGCCCGGACAGGGTCAGATACGCAGTATTTT. This encodes CASTQARTGSDTQYF. The V call is TRBV6-1, the J call TRBJ2-3, with TRBD1 matching over 8 bases. Germline CDR1 MNHNS, CDR2 SASEGT. This CDR3 is 15 amino acids long. Unmatched junction bases numbered 10, after V lost 7 bases and J lost 4 bases.

The CDR3 nucleotides are TGTGCCAGCTCCCCCCGGGGGGGTTCTCAAAACACTGAAGCTTTCTTT. Translated: CASSPRGGSQNTEAFF. The chain is built from TRBV18 and TRBJ1-1; possibly TRBD1 for D (5 bases). This CDR3 spans 16 amino acids. The germline CDR1 and CDR2 sequences are KGHSH and LQKENI. V was clipped by 6 bases and J by 2 bases, with 19 bases between them.

The CDR3 loop reads CASSSIDSINVLTF. In DNA, the CDR3 is TGTGCCAGTAGTTCAATAGACAGCATCAACGTCCTGACTTTC. J is TRBJ2-6 and V is TRBV19; possible D gene TRBD1, 5 bases. CDR3 length equals 14 residues. V dropped 5 bases and J dropped 9 bases, with 14 bases sitting between them. Germline V CDR1 and CDR2: LNHDA, SQIVND (reference sequence).

The rearrangement joins TRBV18 to TRBJ2-7; no firm D call. Germline CDR1 and CDR2: KGHSH and LQKENI. V lost 6 bases and J 0 bases, leaving 15 bases between the germline ends. This CDR3 spans 15 amino acids. CDR3 protein: CASSYGARSSYEQYF. DNA of the CDR3: TGTGCCAGCTCCTACGGTGCCAGGTCCTCCTACGAGCAGTACTTC.

The gene calls are TRBV9 and TRBJ2-3; D might be TRBD1 (5 bases). The germline V and J ends were trimmed by 3 bases and 6 bases, with 8 bases remaining between them. Germline V gives CDR1 SGDLS, CDR2 YYNGEE. The CDR3 is made up of 12 amino acids. CDR3 region: CASSATGDTQYF. CDR3 sequence (DNA): TGTGCCAGCAGCGCTACAGGTGATACGCAGTATTTT.

The CDR3, as DNA: TGTGCCAGTACCGATCGAAAGACGATCAATCAGCCCCAGCATTTT. It encodes CASTDRKTINQPQHF. The chain carries TRBV19 and TRBJ1-5; D is unclear. Germline CDR1 reads LNHDA; CDR2 reads SQIVND (reference sequence). V shed 7 bases and J shed 3 bases, with 16 bases lying between them. The CDR3 length is 15 residues.

The table lists this clone with a count of one. The J gene is TRBJ2-1, the V gene TRBV5-6; D is possibly TRBD2 (5 bases). V dropped 3 bases and J dropped 6 bases, with 10 bases sitting between them. This CDR3 region has 13 residues. The germline V gene encodes CDR1 SGHDT and CDR2 YYEEEE. In DNA form, the CDR3 reads TGTGCCAGCAGCTACACTAGTAGCAATGAGCAGTTCTTC. Its translation: CASSYTSSNEQFF.

This sequence joins TRBV9 and TRBJ1-5; possibly TRBD1 for D (5 bases). The V and J ends lost 4 bases and 9 bases respectively, with 17 bases between them. CDR3 length: 14 amino acids. The V gene's germline CDR1 is SGDLS and CDR2 YYNGEE. Written as DNA, the CDR3 is TGTGCCAGCAGCCCGGACACGGGTAGGGGGCCCCAGCATTTT. Its translation is CASSPDTGRGPQHF. The full variable domain, in which reference TRBV9 and TRBJ1-5 provide the parts outside the CDR3, is DSGVTQTPKHLITATGQRVTLRCSPRSGDLSVYWYQQSLDQGLQFLIQYYNGEERAKGNILERFSAQQFPDLHSELNLSSLELGDSALYFCASSPDTGRGPQHFGDGTRLSIL.

This sequence joins TRBV6-9 and TRBJ1-5, with a possible D match to TRBD1 (5 bases). This CDR3 is built from 14 residues. The germline CDR1 and CDR2 sequences are MNHGY and SVAAGI. Trimming took 5 bases from V and 3 from J, leaving 11 bases between them. CDR3 in amino acids: CASSRGFPNQPQHF. The CDR3 region has the DNA TGTGCCAGCAGTCGGGGGTTCCCCAATCAGCCCCAGCATTTT.

This chain uses TRBV14 with TRBJ2-2, with a weak D call TRBD2 (5 bases). CDR1 is SGHDN and CDR2 is FVKESK in the germline V gene. The CDR3 is made up of 13 amino acids. V shed 4 bases and J shed 4 bases, with 7 bases lying between them. The CDR3 DNA follows: TGTGCCAGCAGCCCCACTAGCACCGGGGAGCTGTTTTTT. It translates to CASSPTSTGELFF.